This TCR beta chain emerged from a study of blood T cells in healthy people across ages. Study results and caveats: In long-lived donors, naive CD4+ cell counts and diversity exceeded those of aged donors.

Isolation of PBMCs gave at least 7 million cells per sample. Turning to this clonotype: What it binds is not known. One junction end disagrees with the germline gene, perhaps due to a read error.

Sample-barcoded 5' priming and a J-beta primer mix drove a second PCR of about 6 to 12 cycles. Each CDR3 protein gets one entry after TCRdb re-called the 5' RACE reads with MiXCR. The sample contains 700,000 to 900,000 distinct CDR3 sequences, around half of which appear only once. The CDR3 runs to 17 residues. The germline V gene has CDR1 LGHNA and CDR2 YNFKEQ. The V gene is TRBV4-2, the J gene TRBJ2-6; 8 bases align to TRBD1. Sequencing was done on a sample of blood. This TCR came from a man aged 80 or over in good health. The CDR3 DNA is TGTGCCAGCAGCCAAGGGACAGGGATGGCTGGGGCCGACGTCCTGACTTTC. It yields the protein CASSQGTGMAGADVLTF.